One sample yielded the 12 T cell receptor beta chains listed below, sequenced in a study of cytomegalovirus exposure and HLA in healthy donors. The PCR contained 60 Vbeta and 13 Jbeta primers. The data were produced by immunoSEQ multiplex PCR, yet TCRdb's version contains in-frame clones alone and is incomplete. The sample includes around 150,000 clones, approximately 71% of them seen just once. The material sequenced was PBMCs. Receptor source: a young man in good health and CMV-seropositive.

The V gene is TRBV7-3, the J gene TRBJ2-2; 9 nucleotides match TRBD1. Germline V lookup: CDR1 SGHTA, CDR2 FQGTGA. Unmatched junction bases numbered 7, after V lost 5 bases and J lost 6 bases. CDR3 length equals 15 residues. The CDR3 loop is CASSQERQGAGELFF. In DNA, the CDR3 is TGTGCCAGCAGCCAAGAGCGACAGGGGGCCGGGGAGCTGTTTTTT.

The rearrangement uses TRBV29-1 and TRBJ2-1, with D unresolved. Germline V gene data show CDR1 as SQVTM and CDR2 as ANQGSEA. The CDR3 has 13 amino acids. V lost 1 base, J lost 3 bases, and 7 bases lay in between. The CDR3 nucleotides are TGCAGCGTTGAAGTGAGGTTCTACAATGAGCAGTTCTTC. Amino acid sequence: CSVEVRFYNEQFF.

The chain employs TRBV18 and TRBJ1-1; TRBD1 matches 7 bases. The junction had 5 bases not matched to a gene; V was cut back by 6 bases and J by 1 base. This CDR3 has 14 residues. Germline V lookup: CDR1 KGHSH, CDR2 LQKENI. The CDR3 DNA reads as TGTGCCAGCTCCCCGGGACAGCAGAACACTGAAGCTTTCTTT. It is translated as CASSPGQQNTEAFF. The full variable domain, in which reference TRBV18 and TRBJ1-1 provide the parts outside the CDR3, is NAGVMQNPRHLVRRRGQEARLRCSPMKGHSHVYWYRQLPEEGLKFMVYLQKENIIDESGMPKERFSAEFPKEGPSILRIQQVVRGDSAAYFCASSPGQQNTEAFFGQGTRLTVV.

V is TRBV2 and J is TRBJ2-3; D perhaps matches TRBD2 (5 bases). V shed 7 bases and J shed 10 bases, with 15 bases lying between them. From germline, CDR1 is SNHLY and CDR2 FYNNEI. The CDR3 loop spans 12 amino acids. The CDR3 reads CASTPGRWAQYF. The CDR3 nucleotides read TGTGCCAGCACCCCGGGAAGATGGGCGCAGTATTTT.

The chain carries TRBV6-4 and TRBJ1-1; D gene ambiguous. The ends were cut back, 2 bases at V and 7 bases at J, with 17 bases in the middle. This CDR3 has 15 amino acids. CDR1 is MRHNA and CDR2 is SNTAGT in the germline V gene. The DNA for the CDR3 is TGTGCCAGCAGTGACAAAGTGAGGGCTCTGTGTGAAGCTTTCTTT. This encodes CASSDKVRALCEAFF.

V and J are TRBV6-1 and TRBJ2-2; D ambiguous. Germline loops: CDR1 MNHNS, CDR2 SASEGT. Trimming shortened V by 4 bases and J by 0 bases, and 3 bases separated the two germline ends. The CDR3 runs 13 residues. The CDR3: CASSAPNTGELFF. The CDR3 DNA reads TGTGCCAGCAGTGCTCCGAACACCGGGGAGCTGTTTTTT.

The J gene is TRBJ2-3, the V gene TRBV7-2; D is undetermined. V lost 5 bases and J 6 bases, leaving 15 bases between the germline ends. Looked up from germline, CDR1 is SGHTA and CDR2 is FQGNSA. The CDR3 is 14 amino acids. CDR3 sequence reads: CASSTFKPQDTQYF. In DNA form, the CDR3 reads TGTGCCAGCAGCACCTTTAAACCGCAGGATACGCAGTATTTT.

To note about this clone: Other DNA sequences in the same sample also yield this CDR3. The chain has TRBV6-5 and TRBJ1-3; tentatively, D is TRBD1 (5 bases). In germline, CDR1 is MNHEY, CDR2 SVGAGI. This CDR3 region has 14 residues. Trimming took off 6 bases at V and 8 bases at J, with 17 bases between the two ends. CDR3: CASRIQRWGDTIYF. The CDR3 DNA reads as TGTGCCAGCAGAATCCAGCGGTGGGGGGACACCATATATTTT.

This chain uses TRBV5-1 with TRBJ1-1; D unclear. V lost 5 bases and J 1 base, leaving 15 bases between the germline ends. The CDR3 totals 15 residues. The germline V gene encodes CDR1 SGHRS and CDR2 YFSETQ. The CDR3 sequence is CASSYDIPENTEAFF. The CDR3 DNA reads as TGCGCCAGCAGTTACGACATTCCGGAGAACACTGAAGCTTTCTTT.

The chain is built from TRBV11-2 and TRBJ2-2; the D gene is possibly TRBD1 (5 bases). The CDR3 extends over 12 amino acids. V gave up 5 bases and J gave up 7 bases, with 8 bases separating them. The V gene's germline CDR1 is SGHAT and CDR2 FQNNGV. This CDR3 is CASSPQGGELFF. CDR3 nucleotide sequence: TGTGCCAGCAGCCCTCAGGGCGGGGAGCTGTTTTTT.

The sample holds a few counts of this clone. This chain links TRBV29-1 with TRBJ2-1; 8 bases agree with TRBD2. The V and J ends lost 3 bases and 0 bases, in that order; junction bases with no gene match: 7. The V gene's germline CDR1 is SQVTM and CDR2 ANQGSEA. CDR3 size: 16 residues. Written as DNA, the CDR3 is TGCAGCGTTGAGAAGACTAGCGCAAGCTCCTACAATGAGCAGTTCTTC. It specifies CSVEKTSASSYNEQFF.

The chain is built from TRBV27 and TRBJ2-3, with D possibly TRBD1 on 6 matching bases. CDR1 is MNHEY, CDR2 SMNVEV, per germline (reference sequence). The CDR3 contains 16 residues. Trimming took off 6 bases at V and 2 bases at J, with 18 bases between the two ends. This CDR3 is CASRGIGGDPTDTQYF. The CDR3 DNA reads TGTGCCAGCAGAGGAATTGGGGGCGACCCCACAGATACGCAGTATTTT.